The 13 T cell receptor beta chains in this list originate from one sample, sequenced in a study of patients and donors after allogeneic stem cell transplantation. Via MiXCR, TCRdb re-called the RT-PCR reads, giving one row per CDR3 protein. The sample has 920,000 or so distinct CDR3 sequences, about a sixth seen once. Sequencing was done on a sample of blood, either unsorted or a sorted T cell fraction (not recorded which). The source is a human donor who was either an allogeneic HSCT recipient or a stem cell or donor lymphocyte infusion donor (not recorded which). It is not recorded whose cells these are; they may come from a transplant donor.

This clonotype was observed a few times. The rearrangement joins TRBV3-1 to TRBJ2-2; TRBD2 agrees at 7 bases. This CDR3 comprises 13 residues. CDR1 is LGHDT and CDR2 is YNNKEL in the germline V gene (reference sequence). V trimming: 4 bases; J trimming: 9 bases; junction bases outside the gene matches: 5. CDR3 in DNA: TGTGCCAGCAGCCCGGGGACTACTAGGGAGCTGTTTTTT. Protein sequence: CASSPGTTRELFF.

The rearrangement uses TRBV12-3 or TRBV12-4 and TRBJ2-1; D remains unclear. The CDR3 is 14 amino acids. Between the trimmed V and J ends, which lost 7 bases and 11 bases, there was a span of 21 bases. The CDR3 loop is CASTLTFSTEKQFF. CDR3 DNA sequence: TGTGCCAGCACCCTAACCTTCTCGACGGAAAAGCAGTTCTTC.

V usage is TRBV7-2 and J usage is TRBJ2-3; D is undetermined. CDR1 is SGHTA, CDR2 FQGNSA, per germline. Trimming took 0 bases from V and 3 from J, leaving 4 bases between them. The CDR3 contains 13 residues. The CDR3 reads CASSLAKTDTQYF. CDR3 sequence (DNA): TGTGCCAGCAGCTTAGCCAAGACAGATACGCAGTATTTT.

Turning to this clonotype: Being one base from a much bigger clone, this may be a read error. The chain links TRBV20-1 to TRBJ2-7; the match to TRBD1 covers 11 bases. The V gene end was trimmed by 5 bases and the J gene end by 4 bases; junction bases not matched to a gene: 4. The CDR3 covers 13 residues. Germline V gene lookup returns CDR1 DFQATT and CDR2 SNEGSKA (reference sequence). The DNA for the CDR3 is TGCAGTGCTGCCGGGACAGGGGGGTACGAGCAGTACTTC. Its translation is CSAAGTGGYEQYF.

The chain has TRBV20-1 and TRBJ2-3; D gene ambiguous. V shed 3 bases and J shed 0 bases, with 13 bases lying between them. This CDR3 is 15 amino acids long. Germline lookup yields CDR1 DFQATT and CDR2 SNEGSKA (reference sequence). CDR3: CSASGPSQSTDTQYF. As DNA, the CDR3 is TGCAGTGCTAGTGGCCCCAGCCAAAGCACAGATACGCAGTATTTT.

DNA for the CDR3: TGTGCCAGCAGTCTGGGACACTTCCGAGTCACCGGGGAGCTGTTTTTT. Residues: CASSLGHFRVTGELFF. This sequence joins TRBV6-1 and TRBJ2-2; tentative D call: TRBD1 (6 bases). Looked up from germline, CDR1 is MNHNS and CDR2 is SASEGT. V lost 5 bases to trimming and J lost 4 bases, with 17 bases between them. This CDR3 is 16 amino acids long.

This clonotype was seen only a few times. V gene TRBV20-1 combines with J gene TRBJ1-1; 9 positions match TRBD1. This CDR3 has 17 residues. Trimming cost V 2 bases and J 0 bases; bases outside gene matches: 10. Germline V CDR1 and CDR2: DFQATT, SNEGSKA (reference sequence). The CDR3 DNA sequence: TGCAGTGCTAGACCACCGGGGGGGACAGGGTTGAACACTGAAGCTTTCTTT. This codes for CSARPPGGTGLNTEAFF.

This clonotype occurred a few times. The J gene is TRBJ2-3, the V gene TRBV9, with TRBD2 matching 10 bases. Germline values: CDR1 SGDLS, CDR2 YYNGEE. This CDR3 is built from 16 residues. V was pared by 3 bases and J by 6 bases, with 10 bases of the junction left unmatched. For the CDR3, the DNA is TGTGCCAGCAGCGAACCTAGCGGGAGCCCAGGGGATACGCAGTATTTT. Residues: CASSEPSGSPGDTQYF.

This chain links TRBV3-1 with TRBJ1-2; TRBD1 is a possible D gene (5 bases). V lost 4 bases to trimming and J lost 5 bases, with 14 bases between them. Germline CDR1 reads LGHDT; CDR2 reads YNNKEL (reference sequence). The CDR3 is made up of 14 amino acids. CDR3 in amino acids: CASSPGGGGYGYTF. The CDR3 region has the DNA TGTGCCAGCAGCCCGGGGGGGGGTGGTTATGGCTACACCTTC.

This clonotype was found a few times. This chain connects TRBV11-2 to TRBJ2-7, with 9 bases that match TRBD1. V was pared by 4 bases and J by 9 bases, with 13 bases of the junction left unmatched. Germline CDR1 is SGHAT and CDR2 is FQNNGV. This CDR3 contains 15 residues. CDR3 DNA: TGTGCCAGCAGCTCCCTCCGGGACAGGGTGATGGGGCAGTACTTC. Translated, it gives CASSSLRDRVMGQYF.

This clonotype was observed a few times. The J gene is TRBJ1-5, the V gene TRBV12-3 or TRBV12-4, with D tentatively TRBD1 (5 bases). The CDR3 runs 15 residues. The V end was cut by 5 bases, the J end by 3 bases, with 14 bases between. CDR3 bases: TGTGCCAGCAGTCAGGCGGACAAAATCAATCAGCCCCAGCATTTT. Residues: CASSQADKINQPQHF.

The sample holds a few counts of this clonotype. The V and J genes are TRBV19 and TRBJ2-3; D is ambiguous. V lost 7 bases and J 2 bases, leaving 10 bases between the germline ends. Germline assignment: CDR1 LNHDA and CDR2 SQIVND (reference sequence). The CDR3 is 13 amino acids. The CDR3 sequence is CASTHGPTDTQYF. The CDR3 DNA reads TGTGCCAGTACCCACGGGCCCACAGATACGCAGTATTTT.

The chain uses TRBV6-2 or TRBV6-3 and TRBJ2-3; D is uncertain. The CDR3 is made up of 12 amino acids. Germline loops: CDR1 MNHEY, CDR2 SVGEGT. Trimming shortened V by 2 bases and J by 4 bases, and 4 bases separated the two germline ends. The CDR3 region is CASSYDPDTQYF. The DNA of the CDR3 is TGTGCCAGCAGTTACGACCCAGATACGCAGTATTTT.